Listed below are T cell receptor beta chains from one sample, sequenced in a study of shared clonotypes between healthy human individuals. Libraries were prepared by immunoSEQ multiplex PCR; TCRdb keeps only in-frame clonotypes and omits some of them. In the table there are around 700,000 clones, 74% of which are singletons. The sample taken for sequencing was memory CD4+ T cells sorted from blood. These receptors came from a woman aged 25 to 45 in good health. Each CDR3 is given with its conserved first and last residue. A D gene is named only where the DNA matches it firmly. A clone size is listed for some rows: how often the clone was seen (once, few, many), or a class if it is expanded.

J gene: TRBJ2-3; V gene: TRBV30; clone size: NA; D gene: NA; CDR3 DNA: TGTGCCTGGAGTGTCCGTCGGCAGGGAGCCACCTCGCGCACAGATACGCAGTATTTT; CDR3 protein: CAWSVRRQGATSRTDTQYF
J gene: TRBJ1-5; V gene: TRBV6-1; clone size: NA; D gene: NA; CDR3 DNA: TGTGCCAGCAACCTCAATCAGCCCCAGCATTTT; CDR3 protein: CASNLNQPQHF
J gene: TRBJ1-4; V gene: TRBV6-1; clone size: NA; D gene: NA; CDR3 DNA: TGTGCCAGCAGTGCCTCCGGGACACTCTCTAATGAAAAACTGTTTTTT; CDR3 protein: CASSASGTLSNEKLFF
J gene: TRBJ2-7; V gene: TRBV6-1; clone size: NA; D gene: NA; CDR3 DNA: TGTGCCAGCGTCTGGGGGCCGGGAGGCGAGCAGTACTTC; CDR3 protein: CASVWGPGGEQYF
J gene: TRBJ2-1; V gene: TRBV7-3; clone size: NA; D gene: NA; CDR3 DNA: TGTGCCAGCAGCTCGGGACAACCACCTAATGAGCAGTTCTTC; CDR3 protein: CASSSGQPPNEQFF
J gene: TRBJ2-3; V gene: TRBV28; clone size: NA; D gene: NA; CDR3 DNA: TGTGCCAGCAGGGGCCCAGGGAGAGGAACAGATACGCAGTATTTT; CDR3 protein: CASRGPGRGTDTQYF
J gene: TRBJ2-7; V gene: TRBV10-1; clone size: NA; D gene: NA; CDR3 DNA: TGCGCCAGCAGTGAGGGGTTAAGCTCCTACGAGCAGTACTTC; CDR3 protein: CASSEGLSSYEQYF
J gene: TRBJ1-3; V gene: TRBV25-1; clone size: few; D gene: NA; CDR3 DNA: TGTGCCAGCAGTGAAATAGGTTCTGGAAACACCATATATTTT; CDR3 protein: CASSEIGSGNTIYF
J gene: TRBJ2-7; V gene: TRBV28; clone size: NA; D gene: TRBD1; CDR3 DNA: TGTGCCAGCAGTTCCCTAGGGACAGGGGGACCCTACGAGCAGTACTTC; CDR3 protein: CASSSLGTGGPYEQYF
J gene: TRBJ1-1; V gene: TRBV5-1; clone size: NA; D gene: NA; CDR3 DNA: TGCGCCAGCAGCTTCTCGGGCACTGAAGCTTTCTTT; CDR3 protein: CASSFSGTEAFF
J gene: TRBJ2-7; V gene: TRBV6-1; clone size: NA; D gene: NA; CDR3 DNA: TGTGCCAGCACTCAGCTACTTGGCTACGAGCAGTACTTC; CDR3 protein: CASTQLLGYEQYF
J gene: TRBJ2-3; V gene: TRBV29-1; clone size: NA; D gene: NA; CDR3 DNA: TGCAGCGTTGAAGATCCCCATGTCGGAGATACGCAGTATTTT; CDR3 protein: CSVEDPHVGDTQYF
J gene: TRBJ2-3; V gene: TRBV7-2; clone size: NA; D gene: NA; CDR3 DNA: TGTGCCAGCAGCTCCCAACGGGATGCCGCGCAGTATTTT; CDR3 protein: CASSSQRDAAQYF
J gene: TRBJ1-1; V gene: TRBV6-6; clone size: NA; D gene: NA; CDR3 DNA: TGTGCCAGCAGTTATTCCGAGAGGACTGAAGCTTTCTTT; CDR3 protein: CASSYSERTEAFF
J gene: TRBJ1-1; V gene: TRBV10-3; clone size: NA; D gene: TRBD1; CDR3 DNA: TGTGCCATCAGTGACCTGACAGGGAGGGCTGAAGCTTTCTTT; CDR3 protein: CAISDLTGRAEAFF
J gene: TRBJ1-1; V gene: TRBV19; clone size: NA; D gene: NA; CDR3 DNA: TGTGCCAGTACCGAAAAGAATTGGCGGGCTGAAGCTTTCTTT; CDR3 protein: CASTEKNWRAEAFF
J gene: TRBJ2-7; V gene: TRBV4-1; clone size: NA; D gene: TRBD2; CDR3 DNA: TGCGCCAGCAGCCAGACCACTAGCGCCCTATCCTACGAGCAGTACTTC; CDR3 protein: CASSQTTSALSYEQYF
J gene: TRBJ2-3; V gene: TRBV25-1; clone size: few; D gene: NA; CDR3 DNA: TGTGCCAGCAGTGAATCTGGGCCCGGGGTAAGACTAACAGATACGCAGTATTTT; CDR3 protein: CASSESGPGVRLTDTQYF
J gene: TRBJ2-1; V gene: TRBV5-1; clone size: NA; D gene: TRBD2; CDR3 DNA: TGCGCCAGCAGCTTCGAGCGGGAGTCCCATGAGCAGTTCTTC; CDR3 protein: CASSFERESHEQFF
J gene: TRBJ2-1; V gene: TRBV30; clone size: NA; D gene: TRBD1; CDR3 DNA: TGTGCCTGGGGGACAGGGATTGGCAATGAGCAGTTCTTC; CDR3 protein: CAWGTGIGNEQFF
J gene: TRBJ1-2; V gene: TRBV7-9; clone size: NA; D gene: NA; CDR3 DNA: TGTGCCAGCAGCTTTGGGCTCTATGGCTACACCTTC; CDR3 protein: CASSFGLYGYTF
J gene: TRBJ2-7; V gene: TRBV18; clone size: NA; D gene: TRBD2; CDR3 DNA: TGTGCCAGCTCACCTAGCGGGAGGGGTGAGCAGTACTTC; CDR3 protein: CASSPSGRGEQYF
J gene: TRBJ1-1; V gene: TRBV5-1; clone size: NA; D gene: NA; CDR3 DNA: TGCGCCAGCAGCTTGAGCCAGAACACTGAAGCTTTCTTT; CDR3 protein: CASSLSQNTEAFF
J gene: TRBJ2-7; V gene: TRBV10-3; clone size: NA; D gene: TRBD2; CDR3 DNA: TGTGCCATCAGTATGGGGGGGACCGGCTACGAGCAGTACTTC; CDR3 protein: CAISMGGTGYEQYF
J gene: TRBJ2-1; V gene: TRBV5-1; clone size: once; D gene: TRBD2; CDR3 DNA: TGCGCCAGCAGCCGGAGTAGCGGGGGCTACAATGAGCAGTTCTTC; CDR3 protein: CASSRSSGGYNEQFF
J gene: TRBJ2-1; V gene: TRBV28; clone size: NA; D gene: TRBD2; CDR3 DNA: TGTGCCAGCAGTTCTCGGACTAGCTCGGGCACCAATGAGCAGTTCTTC; CDR3 protein: CASSSRTSSGTNEQFF
J gene: TRBJ2-7; V gene: TRBV28; clone size: NA; D gene: TRBD1; CDR3 DNA: TGTGCCAGCAAGGGACAGTACTCCTACGAGCAGTACTTC; CDR3 protein: CASKGQYSYEQYF
J gene: TRBJ2-5; V gene: TRBV5-1; clone size: NA; D gene: NA; CDR3 DNA: TGCGCCAGCAGCTTGACCGGACCCCAAGAGACCCAGTACTTC; CDR3 protein: CASSLTGPQETQYF
J gene: TRBJ2-7; V gene: TRBV5-4; clone size: NA; D gene: TRBD2; CDR3 DNA: TGTGCCAGCAGCCAACTAGCGGGATCTCTCTACGAGCAGTACTTC; CDR3 protein: CASSQLAGSLYEQYF
J gene: TRBJ2-6; V gene: TRBV28; clone size: NA; D gene: NA; CDR3 DNA: TGTGCCAGCAGTCCACCTCGTGGAGGGGCCAACGTCCTGACTTTC; CDR3 protein: CASSPPRGGANVLTF
J gene: TRBJ1-2; V gene: TRBV6-6; clone size: NA; D gene: NA; CDR3 DNA: TGTGCCAGCAGTTATGACAGCCCGGAGAACTATGGCTACACCTTC; CDR3 protein: CASSYDSPENYGYTF
J gene: TRBJ2-1; V gene: TRBV19; clone size: once; D gene: TRBD2; CDR3 DNA: TGTGCCAGTAGTATGGGAGCTAGCGGGTGGAATGAGCAGTTCTTC; CDR3 protein: CASSMGASGWNEQFF
J gene: TRBJ2-1; V gene: TRBV10-3; clone size: NA; D gene: NA; CDR3 DNA: TGTGCCATCAGTGAGGAAGTGGAGTCCTACAATGAGCAGTTCTTC; CDR3 protein: CAISEEVESYNEQFF
J gene: TRBJ1-5; V gene: TRBV25-1; clone size: NA; D gene: NA; CDR3 DNA: TGTGCCAGCAGTGAACAAGGGGTAGGTCAGCCCCAGCATTTT; CDR3 protein: CASSEQGVGQPQHF
J gene: TRBJ2-7; V gene: TRBV28; clone size: NA; D gene: NA; CDR3 DNA: TGTGCCAGCAGTCGGAAATGGACGGTCTCCTACGAGCAGTACTTC; CDR3 protein: CASSRKWTVSYEQYF
J gene: TRBJ2-5; V gene: TRBV28; clone size: few; D gene: NA; CDR3 DNA: TGTGCCAGCAGTTGGGCCCCAGACGGGACCCAGTACTTC; CDR3 protein: CASSWAPDGTQYF
J gene: TRBJ1-1; V gene: TRBV11-2; clone size: NA; D gene: TRBD1; CDR3 DNA: TGTGCCAGCAGCTCGATCCGGACAGGCTTAAACACTGAAGCTTTCTTT; CDR3 protein: CASSSIRTGLNTEAFF
J gene: TRBJ1-1; V gene: TRBV14; clone size: NA; D gene: NA; CDR3 DNA: TGTGCCAGCAGCTCTCATCTGGGGGCCACTGAAGCTTTCTTT; CDR3 protein: CASSSHLGATEAFF
J gene: TRBJ2-1; V gene: TRBV7-3; clone size: few; D gene: TRBD1; CDR3 DNA: TGTGCCAGCAGCTCAGACAGGGGGCGTTGGAATGAGCAGTTCTTC; CDR3 protein: CASSSDRGRWNEQFF
J gene: TRBJ2-7; V gene: TRBV28; clone size: NA; D gene: NA; CDR3 DNA: TGTGCCAGCAGTCCCGCCGCAGGTCCAAACTACGAGCAGTACTTC; CDR3 protein: CASSPAAGPNYEQYF
J gene: TRBJ2-7; V gene: TRBV19; clone size: NA; D gene: NA; CDR3 DNA: TGTGCCAGTAGTATAAGTCAGGGCTACGAGCAGTACTTC; CDR3 protein: CASSISQGYEQYF
J gene: TRBJ2-7; V gene: TRBV7-8; clone size: NA; D gene: TRBD2; CDR3 DNA: TGTGCCAGCAGCCCCCTCGGGACTAGCGGGAGATACGAGCAGTACTTC; CDR3 protein: CASSPLGTSGRYEQYF
J gene: TRBJ2-4; V gene: TRBV28; clone size: NA; D gene: NA; CDR3 DNA: TGTGCCAGCAGAGGGGGGGGCCGCGTCGGCTTAGCCAAAAACATTCAGTACTTC; CDR3 protein: CASRGGGRVGLAKNIQYF
J gene: TRBJ2-3; V gene: TRBV19; clone size: NA; D gene: NA; CDR3 DNA: TGTGCCAGTGGATGGGGTGGCACAGATACGCAGTATTTT; CDR3 protein: CASGWGGTDTQYF
J gene: TRBJ2-7; V gene: TRBV18; clone size: few; D gene: NA; CDR3 DNA: TGTGCCAGCTCAAGCGGACACGGCTACGAGCAGTACTTC; CDR3 protein: CASSSGHGYEQYF